The 9 T cell receptor beta chains given below trace back to one sample, sequenced in a study of blood T cell repertoires in COVID-19 (dated by TCRdb to 2018 to 2020). The protocol used for the library was the immunoSEQ multiplex PCR assay. As stored in TCRdb, this immuneACCESS dataset retains in-frame rearrangements with V and J assigned. A fraction of the clones does not appear; measured against another copy, unresolved V genes explain less than half of the discrepancy, and the remainder lacks a known reason. The sample records around 60,000 clones, 86% of which are singletons. Jointly, the top ten make up 1.2% of the sample. The specimen sequenced was peripheral blood. The receptor set was obtained from a man aged 40-49 years with acute or convalescent COVID-19.

The table lists this clone with many counts. The rearrangement links TRBV7-6 to TRBJ2-2, with 7 bases aligning to TRBD2. The V and J ends lost 1 base and 0 bases, in that order; junction bases with no gene match: 2. Germline values: CDR1 SGHVS, CDR2 FNYEAQ. CDR3 size: 16 residues. CDR3 coding DNA: TGTGCCAGCAGCTTAGAGGGAGGGGCGAACACCGGGGAGCTGTTTTTT. It translates to CASSLEGGANTGELFF. Full variable domain (missing parts from reference TRBV7-6 and TRBJ2-2): GAGVSQSPRYKVTKRGQDVALRCDPISGHVSLYWYRQALGQGPEFLTYFNYEAQQDKSGLPNDRFSAERPEGSISTLTIQRTEQRDSAMYRCASSLEGGANTGELFFGEGSRLTVL.

In this sample, this clone turned up a few times. The genes are TRBV28 and TRBJ1-1, with D perhaps matching TRBD1 (6 bases). V lost 6 bases and J lost 3, with 26 bases in between. CDR3 length: 18 amino acids. Germline V gene lookup returns CDR1 MDHEN and CDR2 SYDVKM. This CDR3 is CASSPGFSGGRVDTEAFF. The CDR3 DNA follows: TGTGCCAGCAGCCCCGGTTTTTCGGGGGGGCGAGTCGACACTGAAGCTTTCTTT.

The chain links TRBV12-3 or TRBV12-4 to TRBJ2-3, with a weak D call TRBD1 (6 bases). The V end was cut by 4 bases, the J end by 7 bases, with 12 bases between. The CDR3 totals 13 residues. In nucleotides, the CDR3 is TGTGCCAGCAGTTCCCAACAGGGAAATACGCAGTATTTT. Its protein is CASSSQQGNTQYF.

The V call is TRBV29-1, the J call TRBJ2-1, with D perhaps TRBD2 (5 bases). The germline V and J ends were trimmed by 3 bases and 5 bases, with 5 bases remaining between them. The V gene's germline CDR1 is SQVTM and CDR2 ANQGSEA. CDR3 length: 11 amino acids. CDR3: CSVDGDNEQFF. Written as DNA, the CDR3 is TGCAGCGTTGACGGGGACAATGAGCAGTTCTTC.

The rearrangement links TRBV9 to TRBJ2-3, with TRBD2 identical over 8 bases. Germline-derived CDR1 and CDR2 are SGDLS and YYNGEE. CDR3 size: 15 residues. V was pared by 4 bases and J by 5 bases, with 9 bases of the junction left unmatched. The CDR3 coding sequence is TGTGCCAGCAGCACCCCCGGGGGGGCCCTAGATACGCAGTATTTT. The encoded protein is CASSTPGGALDTQYF.

V and J are TRBV5-4 and TRBJ1-1; perhaps TRBD1 as D (6 bases). The CDR3 covers 14 residues. Germline V gene data show CDR1 as SGHNT and CDR2 as YYREEE (reference sequence). V was shortened by 4 bases and J by 4 bases, with 14 bases between the two germline ends. For the CDR3, the DNA is TGTGCCAGCAGCGAGAAGACAGGTAGCACTGAAGCTTTCTTT. It yields the protein CASSEKTGSTEAFF.

V is TRBV5-4 and J is TRBJ2-7; maybe TRBD1 (6 bases). The germline gives CDR1 SGHNT, CDR2 YYREEE (reference sequence). V lost 0 bases and J lost 5, with 12 bases in between. The CDR3 totals 14 residues. CDR3 sequence: CASSLGQVGNEQYF. CDR3 nucleotide sequence: TGTGCCAGCAGCTTGGGACAGGTTGGCAACGAGCAGTACTTC.

V gene TRBV19 combines with J gene TRBJ2-2; D not resolved. Trimming took off 0 bases at V and 3 bases at J, with 5 bases between the two ends. The germline CDR1 and CDR2 sequences are LNHDA and SQIVND (reference sequence). CDR3 length: 14 residues. CDR3 DNA sequence: TGTGCCAGTAGTATAGATCAGTACACCGGGGAGCTGTTTTTT. It codes for CASSIDQYTGELFF.

Here the CDR3 reads CASSLTGTNEKLFF. CDR3 DNA sequence: TGCGCCAGCAGCCTAACAGGGACTAATGAAAAACTGTTTTTT. V is TRBV5-1 and J is TRBJ1-4, with a possible D match to TRBD1 (6 bases). The germline gives CDR1 SGHRS, CDR2 YFSETQ. Trimming cost V 4 bases and J 2 bases, with 9 bases left between them. The CDR3 contains 14 residues.